A single sample gave rise to the 15 T cell receptor beta chains below, sequenced in a study of radiotherapy plus CTLA-4 blockade in lung cancer. Using immunoSEQ multiplex PCR, the repertoire was profiled, and TCRdb retains in-frame clones only, with some absent. Of roughly 100,000 clones in the sample, around 84% were seen once. The sequencing used peripheral blood, collected from a patient treated with radiotherapy plus ipilimumab. The receptors here all came from a human donor with non-small cell lung cancer that progressed on radiotherapy plus ipilimumab.

The rearrangement joins TRBV9 to TRBJ2-1, with D unclear. Per germline, CDR1 SGDLS and CDR2 YYNGEE. Trimming cost V 0 bases and J 9 bases, with 10 bases left between them. The CDR3 is 13 amino acids. The CDR3: CASSVESWTEQFF. Written as DNA, the CDR3 is TGTGCCAGCAGCGTAGAGTCGTGGACTGAGCAGTTCTTC.

V usage is TRBV5-4 and J usage is TRBJ1-2; D is ambiguous. The CDR3 length is 15 residues. Deletions cut 1 base from V and 4 bases from J, with 14 bases between. From germline, CDR1 is SGHNT and CDR2 YYREEE (reference sequence). CDR3 DNA sequence: TGTGCCAGCAGCTTGACCGGACGGAATGTCTATGGCTACACCTTC. Amino acid sequence: CASSLTGRNVYGYTF.

There are a few counts of this clone. The rearrangement uses TRBV6-6 and TRBJ2-7; D is uncertain. The CDR3 loop spans 12 amino acids. The germline V and J ends were trimmed by 6 bases and 1 base, with 7 bases remaining between them. CDR1 and CDR2 from the germline V gene are MNHNY and SVGAGI (reference sequence). The CDR3 spells CASSPTSYEQYF. The DNA for the CDR3 is TGTGCCAGCAGCCCCACATCCTACGAGCAGTACTTC.

V usage is TRBV29-1 and J usage is TRBJ2-7; 7 bases align to TRBD2. Germline-derived CDR1 and CDR2 are SQVTM and ANQGSEA. The CDR3 is 11 residues long. The CDR3 protein is CVGGNSYEQYF. CDR3 DNA: TGCGTGGGGGGGAACTCCTACGAGCAGTACTTC.

The rearrangement joins TRBV30 to TRBJ1-5, with D tentatively TRBD1 (5 bases). The ends were cut back, 1 base at V and 7 bases at J, with 11 bases in the middle. CDR1 and CDR2 from the germline V gene are GTSNPN and SVGIG (reference sequence). The CDR3 loop spans 13 amino acids. The CDR3 DNA reads TGTGCCTGGAGTGACAGGCTAGACCAGCCCCAGCATTTT. Amino acids: CAWSDRLDQPQHF.

In its sample, this clone was seen a few times. The chain couples TRBV6-1 to TRBJ2-7; possibly TRBD1 for D (5 bases). Germline V gene data show CDR1 as MNHNS and CDR2 as SASEGT. V was cut by 8 bases and J by 3 bases, with 8 bases left in between. The CDR3 has 11 amino acids. Here the CDR3 DNA reads TGTGCCAGCGACAGAGACTACGAGCAGTACTTC. Its translation: CASDRDYEQYF.

This chain uses TRBV28 with TRBJ1-5, with 7 bases identical to TRBD1. The CDR3 contains 16 residues. V trimming: 7 bases; J trimming: 3 bases; junction bases outside the gene matches: 12. Looked up from germline, CDR1 is MDHEN and CDR2 is SYDVKM. CDR3 in DNA: TGTGCCAGCACTCACATGACCGGGACAGACAATCAGCCCCAGCATTTT. Amino acids: CASTHMTGTDNQPQHF.

The chain joins TRBV6-1 to TRBJ2-2, with no clear D. The CDR3 runs to 11 residues. Trimming took off 5 bases at V and 7 bases at J, with 5 bases between the two ends. CDR1 MNHNS and CDR2 SASEGT come from the germline V gene. CDR3: CASSLYGELFF. In DNA, the CDR3 is TGTGCCAGCAGTCTTTACGGGGAGCTGTTTTTT.

This chain joins TRBV5-1 and TRBJ1-5, with D uncertain. CDR1 and CDR2 from the germline V gene are SGHRS and YFSETQ. The CDR3 totals 16 residues. V lost 0 bases and J 0 bases, leaving 10 bases between the germline ends. This CDR3 reads CASSLGPEYSNQPQHF. The CDR3 region has the DNA TGCGCCAGCAGCTTGGGACCAGAGTATAGCAATCAGCCCCAGCATTTT.

The chain has TRBV19 and TRBJ2-3; 12 bases are a match to TRBD1. The J segment lost 4 bases and the V segment lost 4 bases, leaving 3 bases of the junction unmatched. The CDR3 is made up of 15 amino acids. Germline assignment: CDR1 LNHDA and CDR2 SQIVND (reference sequence). The CDR3 spells CASSTGQGAADTQYF. DNA of the CDR3: TGTGCCAGTAGTACGGGACAGGGGGCCGCAGATACGCAGTATTTT. Using reference TRBV19 and TRBJ2-3 for the parts outside the CDR3, the full variable domain is DGGITQSPKYLFRKEGQNVTLSCEQNLNHDAMYWYRQDPGQGLRLIYYSQIVNDFQKGDIAEGYSVSREKKESFPLTVTSAQKNPTAFYLCASSTGQGAADTQYFGPGTRLTVL.

The chain has TRBV5-4 and TRBJ2-7; 14 nucleotides agree with TRBD2. The CDR3 covers 18 residues. V lost 4 bases, J lost 5 bases, and 14 bases stayed unmatched. Germline CDR1 SGHNT, CDR2 YYREEE (reference sequence). The DNA of the CDR3 is TGTGCCAGCAGCCCACCCCCCCGACCGGGACTAGCGGGAGACGAGCAGTACTTC. Translating it yields CASSPPPRPGLAGDEQYF. The entire variable domain, with the rest obtained from reference TRBV5-4 and TRBJ2-7, is as follows: ETGVTQSPTHLIKTRGQQVTLRCSSQSGHNTVSWYQQALGQGPQFIFQYYREEENGRGNFPPRFSGLQFPNYSSELNVNALELDDSALYLCASSPPPRPGLAGDEQYFGPGTRLTVT.

This chain connects TRBV2 to TRBJ1-3, with 7 nucleotides matching TRBD1. This CDR3 has 15 residues. Trimming took 6 bases from V and 0 from J; bases not matched to a gene: 5. Germline V gene sequence: CDR1 SNHLY, CDR2 FYNNEI. This chain's CDR3 is CASRPTGSSGNTIYF. The CDR3 nucleotides read TGTGCCAGCAGACCGACAGGGAGCTCTGGAAACACCATATATTTT.

The V call is TRBV5-6, the J call TRBJ1-2; D is unclear. CDR1 and CDR2 from the germline V gene are SGHDT and YYEEEE. Between the trimmed V and J ends, which lost 2 bases and 4 bases, there was a span of 12 bases. This CDR3 is 14 amino acids long. CDR3 protein: CASSLQGTAYGYTF. The CDR3 DNA sequence: TGTGCCAGCAGCTTACAAGGAACAGCCTATGGCTACACCTTC.

This chain links TRBV2 with TRBJ2-3; 7 bases line up with TRBD2. V shed 10 bases, J shed 4 bases, and the junction held 8 bases outside the gene matches. Germline V gene lookup returns CDR1 SNHLY and CDR2 FYNNEI. The CDR3 runs to 13 residues. The DNA for the CDR3 is TGTGCCACCCGGCCGGGGGGTCCAGATACGCAGTATTTT. It codes for CATRPGGPDTQYF.

This chain connects TRBV7-8 to TRBJ2-2, with D perhaps matching TRBD1 (6 bases). CDR1 SGHVS and CDR2 FQNEAQ come from the germline V gene. V was cut by 7 bases and J by 1 base, with 13 bases left in between. This CDR3 has 15 residues. The chain's CDR3 is CASTFPTGNTGELFF. The CDR3 coding sequence is TGTGCCAGCACCTTCCCGACAGGGAACACCGGGGAGCTGTTTTTT. Full variable domain (rest looked up from reference TRBV7-8 and TRBJ2-2): GAGVSQSPRYKVAKRGQDVALRCDPISGHVSLFWYQQALGQGPEFLTYFQNEAQLDKSGLPSDRFFAERPEGSVSTLKIQRTQQEDSAVYLCASTFPTGNTGELFFGEGSRLTVL.